The rows below give T cell receptor beta chains drawn from one sample of a study of blood T cell repertoires in COVID-19. The method was immunoSEQ multiplex PCR; TCRdb's version includes in-frame clones alone and lacks a portion of them. This table has just under 45,000 clones, 88% appearing once. Input material: peripheral blood. Source of these receptors: a woman in her thirties or forties with acute or convalescent COVID-19. The conserved cysteine and the conserved F or W are not part of the CDR3 here. Clone size, where shown, is once, few, many, or a class for clones that have expanded.

v_call	clone_size	j_call	cdr3_aa
TRBV4-3	-	TRBJ2-3	ASSQDLASGLADTQY
TRBV27	-	TRBJ2-1	ASSFLWTSGRGNEQF
TRBV5-8	-	TRBJ1-2	ASSLDLGGDGYT
TRBV19	-	TRBJ2-7	ASSMGAIIGYEQY
TRBV19	-	TRBJ1-2	ASSSGGSNYGYT
TRBV7-2	-	TRBJ1-6	ASSFQNSPLH
TRBV6-6	-	TRBJ1-2	ASSTQGAPSNGYT
TRBV18	-	TRBJ1-5	ASSSVGATAGNQPQH
TRBV6-5	-	TRBJ2-7	ASSGHGGSYEQY
TRBV28	-	TRBJ1-5	ASSATGGGGQPQH
TRBV27	-	TRBJ2-7	ASSLGLGRGYEQY
TRBV5-4	-	TRBJ1-1	ASSLVGSGQGLNTEAF
TRBV11-2	-	TRBJ1-5	ASSLDSGLGQPQH
TRBV27	few	TRBJ2-7	ASSLTPGLVYEQY
TRBV21-1	-	TRBJ2-1	ASRDVGRWNEQF
TRBV7-3	-	TRBJ1-4	ASSNGATNEKLF
TRBV27	-	TRBJ2-1	ASSLSRTSGEQF
TRBV27	-	TRBJ2-7	AGKTGNEQY
TRBV5-1	-	TRBJ1-2	ASSLVQGVLYGYT
TRBV2	-	TRBJ1-2	ASSTDRAFMDYGYT
TRBV5-6	once	TRBJ1-1	ASSLARGRMNTEAF
TRBV30	-	TRBJ1-3	AWSVENTIY
TRBV3-1/TRBV3-2	-	TRBJ2-5	ASSQEDRDIETQY
TRBV7-2	-	TRBJ1-6	ASSLGRSLNSPLH
TRBV11-2	-	TRBJ2-7	ASSGSYEQY
TRBV2	-	TRBJ2-7	ASSASLAGGPREQY
TRBV6-5	-	TRBJ1-1	ASRNRGGTEAF
TRBV3-1/TRBV3-2	-	TRBJ1-6	ASSPNRGQVYSPLH
TRBV4-2	-	TRBJ1-1	ASSQVGGWDTEAF
TRBV28	-	TRBJ2-5	ASRDDRGEAEETQY
TRBV5-4	-	TRBJ2-7	ASSLARGGRGEQY
TRBV24-1	once	TRBJ2-1	ATSDFQGYNEQF
TRBV29-1	-	TRBJ1-1	SLKTGLNTEAF
TRBV5-1	-	TRBJ1-2	ASSLEGREAGGYT
TRBV7-6	few	TRBJ1-3	ASSSSDSGNTIY
TRBV4-3	-	TRBJ1-1	ASSQGRAVGVLTEAF
TRBV27	-	TRBJ1-6	ASSFAYRGLSSPLH